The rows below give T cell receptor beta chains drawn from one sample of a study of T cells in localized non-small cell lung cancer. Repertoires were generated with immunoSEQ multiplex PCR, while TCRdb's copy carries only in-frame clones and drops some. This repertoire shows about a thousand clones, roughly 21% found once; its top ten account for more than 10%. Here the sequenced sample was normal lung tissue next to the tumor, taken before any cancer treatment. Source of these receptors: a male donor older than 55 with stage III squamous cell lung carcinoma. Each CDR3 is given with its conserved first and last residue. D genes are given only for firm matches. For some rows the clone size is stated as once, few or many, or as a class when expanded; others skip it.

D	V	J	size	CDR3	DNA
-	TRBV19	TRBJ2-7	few	CASKSSSEQYF	TGTGCCAGTAAGTCCTCATCCGAGCAGTACTTC
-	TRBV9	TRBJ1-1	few	CASSVGTLGATEAFF	TGTGCCAGCAGCGTAGGAACTTTAGGCGCGACTGAAGCTTTCTTT
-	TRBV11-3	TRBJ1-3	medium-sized	CASSLDLRGSGNTIYF	TGTGCCAGCAGCTTAGATCTTCGGGGTTCCGGAAACACCATATATTTT
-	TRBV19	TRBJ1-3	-	CASSTIESSGNTIYF	TGTGCCAGTAGTACCATTGAAAGCTCTGGAAACACCATATATTTT
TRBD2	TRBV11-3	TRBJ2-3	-	CASSYWTSGGRDTQYF	TGTGCCAGCAGCTACTGGACTAGCGGGGGCAGGGATACGCAGTATTTT
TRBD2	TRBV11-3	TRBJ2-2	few	CASGGRSNTGELFF	TGTGCCAGCGGCGGGAGATCGAACACCGGGGAGCTGTTTTTT
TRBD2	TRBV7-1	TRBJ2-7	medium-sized	CARPAGPSYEQYF	TGTGCCCGGCCAGCGGGACCCTCCTACGAGCAGTACTTC
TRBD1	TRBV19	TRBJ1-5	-	CASGDRGSNQPQHF	TGTGCCAGCGGGGACAGGGGGAGCAATCAGCCCCAGCATTTT
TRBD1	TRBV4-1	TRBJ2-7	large	CASSQAPDRATYEQYF	TGCGCCAGCAGCCAAGCTCCCGACAGGGCCACCTACGAGCAGTACTTC
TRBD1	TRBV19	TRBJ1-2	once	CASSPGRGLGYGYTF	TGTGCCAGTAGCCCTGGCAGGGGGCTTGGCTATGGCTACACCTTC
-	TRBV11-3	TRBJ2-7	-	CASSHRRVGGGVPEQYF	TGTGCCAGCAGCCACAGGCGCGTGGGCGGAGGGGTCCCCGAGCAGTACTTC
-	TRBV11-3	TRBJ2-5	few	CASSGLRAQETQYF	TGTGCCAGCAGCGGCCTGAGGGCGCAAGAGACCCAGTACTTC
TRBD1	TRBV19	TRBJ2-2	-	CASRRGQGGELFF	TGTGCCAGTAGGAGGGGGCAGGGCGGGGAGCTGTTTTTT
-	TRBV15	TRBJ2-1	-	CATSRVRPENEQFF	TGTGCCACCAGCAGAGTCAGACCCGAAAATGAGCAGTTCTTC
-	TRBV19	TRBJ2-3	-	CASSSRDGAGTDTQYF	TGTGCCAGTAGTTCCAGGGATGGGGCCGGCACAGATACGCAGTATTTT
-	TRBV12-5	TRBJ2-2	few	CASGAPGSDTGELFF	TGTGCTAGTGGGGCCCCGGGAAGCGACACCGGGGAGCTGTTTTTT
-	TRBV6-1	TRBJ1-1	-	CASSEVGGATNTEAFF	TGTGCCAGCAGTGAAGTGGGGGGCGCCACGAACACTGAAGCTTTCTTT
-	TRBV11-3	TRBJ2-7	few	CASSSPGFDYEQYF	TGTGCCAGCAGCTCCCCGGGGTTCGACTACGAGCAGTACTTC
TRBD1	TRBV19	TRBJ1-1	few	CASSPGQGATEAFF	TGTGCCAGTAGTCCCGGACAGGGGGCCACTGAAGCTTTCTTT
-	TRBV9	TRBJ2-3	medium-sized	CASSVGSGPRTDTQYF	TGTGCCAGCAGCGTAGGATCGGGACCGCGGACAGATACGCAGTATTTT
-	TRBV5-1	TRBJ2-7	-	CASSLSPGYSYEQYF	TGCGCCAGCAGCTTGTCCCCGGGTTATTCCTACGAGCAGTACTTC
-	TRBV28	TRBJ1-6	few	CASSPPDGGTLHF	TGTGCCAGCAGTCCCCCGGACGGTGGTACCCTCCACTTT
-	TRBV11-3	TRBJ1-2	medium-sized	CASSLQTGANYGYTF	TGTGCCAGCAGCTTACAAACAGGAGCTAACTATGGCTACACCTTC
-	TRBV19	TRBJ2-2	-	CASSTPTGFAGELFF	TGTGCCAGTAGTACTCCCACAGGGTTCGCCGGGGAGCTGTTTTTT
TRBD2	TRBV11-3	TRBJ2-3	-	CASSRGLAPDTQYF	TGTGCCAGCAGCAGAGGACTAGCTCCAGATACGCAGTATTTT
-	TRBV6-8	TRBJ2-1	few	CASSYGRRGHGNEQFF	TGTGCCAGCAGTTACGGGCGAAGGGGCCATGGGAATGAGCAGTTCTTC
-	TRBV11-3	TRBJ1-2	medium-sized	CASSPLQGNYGYTF	TGTGCCAGCAGCCCTCTCCAGGGTAACTATGGCTACACCTTC
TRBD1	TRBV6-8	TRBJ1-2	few	CASSYTDRSNGYTF	TGTGCCAGCAGTTACACGGACAGGAGCAATGGCTACACCTTC
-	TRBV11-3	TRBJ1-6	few	CASNLQGFMGSPLHF	TGTGCCAGCAACTTACAGGGATTTATGGGTTCACCCCTCCACTTT
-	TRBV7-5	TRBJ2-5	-	CASSSSPRGRGPETQYF	TGTGCCAGCAGCTCATCCCCGCGGGGCAGGGGTCCAGAGACCCAGTACTTC
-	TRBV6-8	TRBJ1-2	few	CASGGLKGIGYTF	TGTGCCAGCGGGGGACTTAAAGGGATCGGCTACACCTTC
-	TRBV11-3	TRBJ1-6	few	CASRPSGGEYNSPLHF	TGTGCCAGCAGGCCAAGCGGGGGCGAGTATAATTCACCCCTCCACTTT
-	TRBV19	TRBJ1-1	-	CASSIFVGGWTEAFF	TGTGCCAGTAGTATTTTCGTTGGGGGGTGGACTGAAGCTTTCTTT
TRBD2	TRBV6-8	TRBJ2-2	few	CASSSPRGGAVGELFF	TGTGCCAGCAGTTCCCCCCGCGGGGGGGCGGTCGGGGAGCTGTTTTTT
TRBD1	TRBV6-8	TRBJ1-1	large	CASSYSPGGDTEAFF	TGTGCCAGCAGTTACTCCCCAGGGGGAGACACTGAAGCTTTCTTT